This passage covers 6 T cell receptor beta chains from one sample sequenced in a study of blood T cells in healthy people across ages. Primers used in a second PCR of roughly 6 to 12 cycles were a sample-barcoded 5' primer and a J-beta primer mix. TCRdb independently ran MiXCR on the 5' RACE reads; one entry per CDR3 protein. The table has approximately 800,000 distinct CDR3 sequences, roughly 46% seen once; the top ten hold approximately 18%. Input material: blood. These TCRs come from a man aged 80 or over in good health.

In this sample, this clonotype turned up a few times. The V call is TRBV18, the J call TRBJ1-2, with D tentatively TRBD1 (6 bases). The CDR3 is made up of 15 amino acids. CDR1 is KGHSH and CDR2 is LQKENI in the germline V gene. V shed 2 bases and J shed 1 base, with 11 bases lying between them. For the CDR3, the DNA is TGTGCCAGCTCACCAGCAGGGGATTATAACTATGGCTACACCTTC. Encoded protein: CASSPAGDYNYGYTF.

J is TRBJ1-2 and V is TRBV4-3; D remains ambiguous. The CDR3 totals 15 residues. Germline V gives CDR1 LGHNA, CDR2 YSLEER. Trimming stripped 0 bases from V and 0 bases from J, with 8 bases between. The CDR3 DNA is TGCGCCAGCAGCCAAGATGCCACCGCTAACTATGGCTACACCTTC. It yields the protein CASSQDATANYGYTF.

This clonotype was observed many times. The chain uses TRBV29-1 and TRBJ2-5; 8 bases fit TRBD2. V trimming: 8 bases; J trimming: 5 bases; junction bases outside the gene matches: 7. Germline loops: CDR1 SQVTM, CDR2 ANQGSEA. CDR3 length: 12 residues. The CDR3 bases are TGCAGCTATGGACTAGCCCCGGAGACCCAGTACTTC. Translating gives CSYGLAPETQYF.

The chain employs TRBV10-3 and TRBJ1-5; 12 bases match TRBD1. The CDR3 covers 16 residues. Germline V gives CDR1 ENHRY, CDR2 SYGVKD. V shed 4 bases, J shed 7 bases, and the junction held 8 bases outside the gene matches. The CDR3 bases are TGTGCCATCAGTGCCGGGACAGGGGGCGCGAGGCAGCCCCAGCATTTT. This sequence encodes CAISAGTGGARQPQHF.

Of note for this clonotype: A much more abundant neighbour one base away suggests this may be a read error. V is TRBV5-1 and J is TRBJ2-5; 13 bases are a match to TRBD2. This CDR3 has 16 residues. CDR1 is SGHRS, CDR2 YFSETQ, per germline. Losses at the gene ends were 4 bases for V and 11 bases for J; bases not matched to a gene: 14. Here the CDR3 reads CASSVGGLAGVVEQYF. In DNA, the CDR3 is TGCGCCAGCAGCGTTGGAGGACTAGCGGGAGTCGTTGAGCAGTACTTC.

The chain recombines TRBV20-1 with TRBJ2-1, with TRBD2 matching over 7 bases. The CDR3 has 13 residues. V shed 7 bases, J shed 6 bases, and the junction held 9 bases outside the gene matches. Germline V lookup: CDR1 DFQATT, CDR2 SNEGSKA (reference sequence). CDR3 DNA: TGCAGTGTGGGGCTAGCGGCCCCCAATGAGCAGTTCTTC. Residues: CSVGLAAPNEQFF.